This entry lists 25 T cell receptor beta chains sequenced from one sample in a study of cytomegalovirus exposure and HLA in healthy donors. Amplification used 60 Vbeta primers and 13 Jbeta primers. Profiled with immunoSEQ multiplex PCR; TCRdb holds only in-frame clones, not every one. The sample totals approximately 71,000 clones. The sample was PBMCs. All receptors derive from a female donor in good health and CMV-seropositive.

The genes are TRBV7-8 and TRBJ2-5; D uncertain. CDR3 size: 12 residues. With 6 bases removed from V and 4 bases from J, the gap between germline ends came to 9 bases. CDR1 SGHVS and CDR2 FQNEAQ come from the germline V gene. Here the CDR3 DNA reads TGTGCCAGCAGTTTGCAGGTAGAGACCCAGTACTTC. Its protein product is CASSLQVETQYF.

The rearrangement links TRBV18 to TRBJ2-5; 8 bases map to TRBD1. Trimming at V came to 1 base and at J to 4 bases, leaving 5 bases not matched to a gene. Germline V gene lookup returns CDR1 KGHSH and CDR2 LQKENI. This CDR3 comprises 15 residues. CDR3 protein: CASSPLDRVIETQYF. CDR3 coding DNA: TGTGCCAGCTCACCACTGGACAGGGTGATAGAGACCCAGTACTTC.

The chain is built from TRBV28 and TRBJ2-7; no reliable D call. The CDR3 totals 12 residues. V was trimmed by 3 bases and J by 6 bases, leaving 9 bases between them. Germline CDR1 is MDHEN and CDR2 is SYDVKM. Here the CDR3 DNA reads TGTGCCAGCAGTTTTAGTTACTCCGAGCAGTACTTC. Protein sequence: CASSFSYSEQYF. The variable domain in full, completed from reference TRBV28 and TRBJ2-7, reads DVKVTQSSRYLVKRTGEKVFLECVQDMDHENMFWYRQDPGLGLRLIYFSYDVKMKEKGDIPEGYSVSREKKERFSLILESASTNQTSMYLCASSFSYSEQYFGPGTRLTVT.

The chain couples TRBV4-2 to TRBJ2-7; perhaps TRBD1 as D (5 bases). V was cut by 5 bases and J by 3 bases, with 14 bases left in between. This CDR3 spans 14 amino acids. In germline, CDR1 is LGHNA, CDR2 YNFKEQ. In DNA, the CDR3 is TGTGCCAGCAGCAACTCTCAGGGTAACTACGAGCAGTACTTC. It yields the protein CASSNSQGNYEQYF.

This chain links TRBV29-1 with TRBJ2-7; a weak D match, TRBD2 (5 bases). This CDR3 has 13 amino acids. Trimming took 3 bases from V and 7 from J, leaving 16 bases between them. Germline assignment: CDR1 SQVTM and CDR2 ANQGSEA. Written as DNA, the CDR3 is TGCAGCGTTGAGGGTCTAAAGTCGGGGGAGCAGTACTTC. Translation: CSVEGLKSGEQYF.

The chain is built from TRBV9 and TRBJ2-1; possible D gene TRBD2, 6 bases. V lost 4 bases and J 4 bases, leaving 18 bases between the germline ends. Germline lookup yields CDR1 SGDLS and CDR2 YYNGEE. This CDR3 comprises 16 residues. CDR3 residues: CASSHPHRDFYNEQFF. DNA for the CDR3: TGTGCCAGCAGCCATCCACACCGGGACTTTTACAATGAGCAGTTCTTC.

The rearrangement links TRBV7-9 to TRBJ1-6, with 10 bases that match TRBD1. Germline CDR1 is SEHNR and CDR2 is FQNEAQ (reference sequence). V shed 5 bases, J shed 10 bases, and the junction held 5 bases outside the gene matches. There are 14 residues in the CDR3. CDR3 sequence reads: CASSVGTGDSPLHF. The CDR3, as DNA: TGTGCCAGCAGCGTGGGGACAGGGGACTCACCCCTCCACTTT. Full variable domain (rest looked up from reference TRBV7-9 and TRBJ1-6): DTGVSQNPRHKITKRGQNVTFRCDPISEHNRLYWYRQTLGQGPEFLTYFQNEAQLEKSRLLSDRFSAERPKGSFSTLEIQRTEQGDSAMYLCASSVGTGDSPLHFGNGTRLTVT.

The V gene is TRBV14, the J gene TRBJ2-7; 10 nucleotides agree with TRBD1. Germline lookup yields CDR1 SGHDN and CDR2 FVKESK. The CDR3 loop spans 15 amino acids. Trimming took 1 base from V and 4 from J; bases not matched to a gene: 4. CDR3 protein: CASSQGTGGGYEQYF. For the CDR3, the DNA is TGTGCCAGCAGCCAAGGGACAGGGGGTGGGTACGAGCAGTACTTC.

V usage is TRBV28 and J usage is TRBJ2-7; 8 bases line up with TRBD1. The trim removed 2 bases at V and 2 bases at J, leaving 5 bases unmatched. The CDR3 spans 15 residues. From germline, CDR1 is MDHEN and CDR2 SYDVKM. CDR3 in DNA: TGTGCCAGCAGTTTAACAGGACAGGGAGCCTACGAGCAGTACTTC. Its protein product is CASSLTGQGAYEQYF.

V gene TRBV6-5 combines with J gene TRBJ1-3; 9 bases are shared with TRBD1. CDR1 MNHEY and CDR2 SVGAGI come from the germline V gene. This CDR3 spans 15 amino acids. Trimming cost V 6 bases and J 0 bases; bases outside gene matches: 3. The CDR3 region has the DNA TGTGCCAGCAGAAAGACAGGGGGCTCTGGAAACACCATATATTTT. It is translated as CASRKTGGSGNTIYF.

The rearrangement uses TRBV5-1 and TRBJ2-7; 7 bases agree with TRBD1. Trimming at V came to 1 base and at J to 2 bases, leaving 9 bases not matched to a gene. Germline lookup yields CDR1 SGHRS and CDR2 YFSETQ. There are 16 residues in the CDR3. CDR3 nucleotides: TGCGCCAGCAGCTTGCAAGCAGGGGGTCTCGCCTACGAGCAGTACTTC. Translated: CASSLQAGGLAYEQYF.

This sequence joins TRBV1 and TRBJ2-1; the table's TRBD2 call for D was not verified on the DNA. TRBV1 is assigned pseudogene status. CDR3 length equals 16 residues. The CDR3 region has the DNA TGCACCAGCAGCCTCGCTAGCGGCAACCTCTACAATGAGCAGTTCTTC. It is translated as CTSSLASGNLYNEQFF.

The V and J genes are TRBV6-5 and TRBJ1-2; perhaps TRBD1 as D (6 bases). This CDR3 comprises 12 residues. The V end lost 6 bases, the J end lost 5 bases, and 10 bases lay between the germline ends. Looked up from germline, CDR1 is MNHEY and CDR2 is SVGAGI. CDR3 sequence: CASSAQGYGYTF. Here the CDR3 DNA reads TGTGCCAGCAGCGCACAGGGTTATGGCTACACCTTC.

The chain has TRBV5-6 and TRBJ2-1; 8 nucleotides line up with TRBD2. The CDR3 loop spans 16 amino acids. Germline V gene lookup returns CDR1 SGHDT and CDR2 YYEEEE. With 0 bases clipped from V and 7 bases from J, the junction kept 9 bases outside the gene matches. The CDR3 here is CASSLDGRAVRNEQFF. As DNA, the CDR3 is TGTGCCAGCAGCTTGGACGGGAGGGCCGTGAGGAATGAGCAGTTCTTC.

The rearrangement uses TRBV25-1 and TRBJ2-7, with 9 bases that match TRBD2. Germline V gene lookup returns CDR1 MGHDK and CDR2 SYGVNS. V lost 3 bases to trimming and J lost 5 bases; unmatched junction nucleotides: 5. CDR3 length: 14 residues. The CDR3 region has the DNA TGTGCCAGCAGTGACACGGGACTAGCCCACGAGCAGTACTTC. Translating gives CASSDTGLAHEQYF.

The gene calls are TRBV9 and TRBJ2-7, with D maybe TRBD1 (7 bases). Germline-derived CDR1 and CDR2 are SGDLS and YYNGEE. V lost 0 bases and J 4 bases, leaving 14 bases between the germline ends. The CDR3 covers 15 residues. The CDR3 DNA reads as TGTGCCAGCAGCGTAGCGGAGGGGGCGCTGTACGAGCAGTACTTC. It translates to CASSVAEGALYEQYF. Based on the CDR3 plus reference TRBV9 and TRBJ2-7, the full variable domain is DSGVTQTPKHLITATGQRVTLRCSPRSGDLSVYWYQQSLDQGLQFLIQYYNGEERAKGNILERFSAQQFPDLHSELNLSSLELGDSALYFCASSVAEGALYEQYFGPGTRLTVT.

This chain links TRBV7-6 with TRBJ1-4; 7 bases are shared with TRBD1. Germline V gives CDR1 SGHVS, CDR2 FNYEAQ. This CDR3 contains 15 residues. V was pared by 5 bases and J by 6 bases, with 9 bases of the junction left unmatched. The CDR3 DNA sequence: TGTGCCAGCAGCACGCGACAGGGAGGAGATGAAAAACTGTTTTTT. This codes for CASSTRQGGDEKLFF.

This CDR3 is CASSTGLAGGRGTQYF. CDR3 nucleotides: TGTGCCAGCAGTACCGGACTAGCGGGAGGGCGAGGTACGCAGTATTTT. This chain uses TRBV6-4 with TRBJ2-3; 15 bases agree with TRBD2. The V gene end was trimmed by 5 bases and the J gene end by 8 bases; junction bases not matched to a gene: 8. Germline loops: CDR1 MRHNA, CDR2 SNTAGT. The CDR3 totals 16 residues.

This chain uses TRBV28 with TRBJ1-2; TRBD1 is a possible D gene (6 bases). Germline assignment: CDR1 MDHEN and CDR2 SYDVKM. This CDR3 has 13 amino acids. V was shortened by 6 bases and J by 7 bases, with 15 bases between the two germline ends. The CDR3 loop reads CASSLQGLGGYTF. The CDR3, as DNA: TGTGCCAGCAGCCTTCAGGGGCTAGGTGGCTACACCTTC.

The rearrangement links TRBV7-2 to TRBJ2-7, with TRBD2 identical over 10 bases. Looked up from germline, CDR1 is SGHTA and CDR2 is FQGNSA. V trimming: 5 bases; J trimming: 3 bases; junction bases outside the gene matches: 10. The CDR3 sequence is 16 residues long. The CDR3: CASSTHERGGNYEQYF. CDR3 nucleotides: TGTGCCAGCAGCACGCACGAGCGGGGGGGAAACTACGAGCAGTACTTC.

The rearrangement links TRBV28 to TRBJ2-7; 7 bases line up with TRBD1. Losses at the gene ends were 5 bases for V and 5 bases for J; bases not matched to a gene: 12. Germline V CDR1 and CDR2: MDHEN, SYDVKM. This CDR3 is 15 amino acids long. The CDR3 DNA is TGTGCCAGCAGTCCGAGGACAGGATCTCAGGACGAGCAGTACTTC. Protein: CASSPRTGSQDEQYF.

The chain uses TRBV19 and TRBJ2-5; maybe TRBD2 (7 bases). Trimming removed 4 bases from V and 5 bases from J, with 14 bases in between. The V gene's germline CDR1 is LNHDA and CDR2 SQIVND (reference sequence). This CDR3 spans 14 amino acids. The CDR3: CASSKGEGRETQYF. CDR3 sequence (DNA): TGTGCCAGTAGTAAGGGGGAGGGACGGGAGACCCAGTACTTC.

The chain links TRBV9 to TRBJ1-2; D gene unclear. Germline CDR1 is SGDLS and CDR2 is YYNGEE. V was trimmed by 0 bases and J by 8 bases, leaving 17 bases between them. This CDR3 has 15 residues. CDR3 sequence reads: CASSVVAGAAGGYTF. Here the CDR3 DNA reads TGTGCCAGCAGCGTAGTGGCAGGTGCGGCGGGGGGCTACACCTTC.

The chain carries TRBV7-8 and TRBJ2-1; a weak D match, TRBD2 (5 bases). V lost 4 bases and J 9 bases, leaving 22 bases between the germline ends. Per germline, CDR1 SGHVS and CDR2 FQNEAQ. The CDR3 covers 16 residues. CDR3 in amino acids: CASSWSIASRRGEQFF. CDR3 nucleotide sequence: TGTGCCAGCAGCTGGTCTATAGCGTCCAGGAGAGGTGAGCAGTTCTTC.

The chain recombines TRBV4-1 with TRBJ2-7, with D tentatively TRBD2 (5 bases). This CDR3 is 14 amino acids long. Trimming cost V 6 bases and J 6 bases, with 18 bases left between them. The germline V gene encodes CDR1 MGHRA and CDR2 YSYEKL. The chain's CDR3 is CASRAHGELGEQYF. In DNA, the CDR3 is TGCGCCAGCAGGGCGCACGGGGAGCTGGGCGAGCAGTACTTC.